Below, 32 T cell receptor beta chains from the same sample are listed, as sequenced in a study of blood T cell repertoires in COVID-19 (TCRdb year 2020). The receptor library was made with the immunoSEQ multiplex PCR assay. TCRdb's version of the immuneACCESS table is confined to in-frame rearrangements and falls short of the full clone set. An unresolved V gene accounts for under half of the shortfall where checked; the remainder is of unknown origin. Here the sample has 300,000 or so clones; about 90% occur a single time. The ten most abundant clones make up under 1.3% of the sample. The specimen sequenced was PBMCs or T cells enriched from blood (not recorded which). The receptors originated from a woman in her 30s who had recovered from COVID-19.

This clone has just a few counts. The CDR3 nucleotides read TGTGCTAGTGAGGTCCCAGGGTTCCCCGGGGAGCTGTTTTTT. This sequence encodes CASEVPGFPGELFF. The chain joins TRBV12-5 to TRBJ2-2; the D gene is possibly TRBD1 (5 bases). The V end lost 7 bases, the J end lost 6 bases, and 15 bases lay between the germline ends. CDR1 and CDR2 from the germline V gene are LGHNT and FRNRAP. This CDR3 is 14 amino acids long.

The CDR3 DNA reads TGTGCCAGCAGCTCCACAACTAGCGGGGGGGTCGATGAGCAGTTCTTC. Its protein is CASSSTTSGGVDEQFF. The chain employs TRBV7-7 and TRBJ2-1, with 13 bases aligning to TRBD2. Germline V gives CDR1 SSHAT, CDR2 FNYEAQ (reference sequence). There are 16 residues in the CDR3. J gave up 8 bases and V 4 bases, and 8 bases lay outside the gene matches.

The chain employs TRBV5-8 and TRBJ1-5, with no clear D. The germline V and J ends were trimmed by 0 bases and 0 bases, with 13 bases remaining between them. CDR1 SGHTS and CDR2 YDEGEE come from the germline V gene. The CDR3 totals 17 residues. CDR3 bases: TGTGCCAGCAGCTTGGCGGGGTTTACCTATAGCAATCAGCCCCAGCATTTT. Protein sequence: CASSLAGFTYSNQPQHF. Supplemented by reference TRBV5-8 and TRBJ1-5, the full variable domain reads EAGVTQSPTHLIKTRGQQATLRCSPISGHTSVYWYQQALGLGLQFLLWYDEGEERNRGNFPPRFSGRQFPNYSSELNVNALELEDSALYLCASSLAGFTYSNQPQHFGDGTRLSIL.

This clone has a handful of counts. The chain carries TRBV7-9 and TRBJ2-7, with 7 bases that match TRBD1. The V gene end was trimmed by 4 bases and the J gene end by 2 bases; junction bases not matched to a gene: 5. CDR1 and CDR2 (germline): SEHNR, FQNEAQ (reference sequence). CDR3 length: 14 amino acids. CDR3 DNA: TGTGCCAGCAGCTCCGTGACAGGGACCTACGAGCAGTACTTC. This codes for CASSSVTGTYEQYF.

The rearrangement joins TRBV5-4 to TRBJ2-1; 14 positions agree with TRBD2. CDR3 length equals 16 residues. Germline-derived CDR1 and CDR2 are SGHNT and YYREEE (reference sequence). V lost 6 bases to trimming and J lost 3 bases; unmatched junction nucleotides: 5. This chain's CDR3 is CASIGTSGGGYNEQFF. As DNA, the CDR3 is TGTGCCAGCATCGGGACTAGCGGGGGTGGCTACAATGAGCAGTTCTTC. Variable domain in full (rest from reference TRBV5-4 and TRBJ2-1): ETGVTQSPTHLIKTRGQQVTLRCSSQSGHNTVSWYQQALGQGPQFIFQYYREEENGRGNFPPRFSGLQFPNYSSELNVNALELDDSALYLCASIGTSGGGYNEQFFGPGTRLTVL.

The rearrangement links TRBV28 to TRBJ2-7; 9 bases match TRBD2. The V gene end was trimmed by 6 bases and the J gene end by 3 bases; junction bases not matched to a gene: 12. Germline CDR1 reads MDHEN; CDR2 reads SYDVKM. The CDR3 runs 16 residues. CDR3: CASRGSGGPQNYEQYF. CDR3 nucleotide sequence: TGTGCCAGCAGAGGTAGCGGGGGACCACAAAACTACGAGCAGTACTTC.

The rearrangement joins TRBV28 to TRBJ1-2, with a tentative D call TRBD1 (5 bases). The CDR3 loop spans 15 amino acids. Germline CDR1 reads MDHEN; CDR2 reads SYDVKM. The V and J ends lost 8 bases and 1 base respectively, with 17 bases between them. The CDR3 reads CASGGLTEFNYGYTF. The DNA of the CDR3 is TGTGCCAGCGGGGGGTTAACAGAATTTAACTATGGCTACACCTTC.

The gene calls are TRBV28 and TRBJ1-3, with D possibly matching TRBD1 (5 bases). Germline CDR1 and CDR2: MDHEN and SYDVKM. The CDR3 loop spans 16 amino acids. Trimming cost V 5 bases and J 4 bases, with 18 bases left between them. The CDR3 nucleotides are TGTGCCAGCAGTACCCCTCAGGGTGTGGGAGGAAACACCATATATTTT. This translates into CASSTPQGVGGNTIYF.

This chain uses TRBV29-1 with TRBJ2-5, with TRBD1 matching over 9 bases. Per germline, CDR1 SQVTM and CDR2 ANQGSEA. The V segment lost 7 bases and the J segment 5 bases; nucleotides outside the gene matches: 11. The CDR3 extends over 14 amino acids. CDR3 sequence (DNA): TGCAGCGCTGGGGACAGGGTTTTGGGGGAGACCCAGTACTTC. This sequence encodes CSAGDRVLGETQYF.

The V call is TRBV5-6, the J call TRBJ1-5; TRBD1 matches 10 bases. Trimming cost V 4 bases and J 9 bases; bases outside gene matches: 13. The CDR3 has 16 residues. Germline V lookup: CDR1 SGHDT, CDR2 YYEEEE. CDR3 protein: CASSTRDRGIGSPQHF. The CDR3 region has the DNA TGTGCCAGCAGCACCAGGGACAGGGGAATAGGTTCGCCCCAGCATTTT.

The V gene is TRBV4-3, the J gene TRBJ1-2, with 9 bases fitting TRBD1. From germline, CDR1 is LGHNA and CDR2 YSLEER. This CDR3 region has 16 residues. V lost 4 bases, J lost 4 bases, and 10 bases stayed unmatched. CDR3 loop: CASSRTGTGTSYGYTF. The CDR3 DNA reads as TGCGCCAGCAGCCGCACCGGGACAGGGACCTCCTATGGCTACACCTTC.

The J gene is TRBJ2-1, the V gene TRBV7-8, with 8 bases matching TRBD2. This CDR3 comprises 15 residues. Germline CDR1 reads SGHVS; CDR2 reads FQNEAQ. V dropped 8 bases and J dropped 5; count of bases not matched to a gene: 11. The CDR3 DNA reads as TGTGCCAGCGTATGGGGTCAGCGGGGGCACAATGAGCAGTTCTTC. It translates to CASVWGQRGHNEQFF.

The gene calls are TRBV12-3 or TRBV12-4 and TRBJ1-1, with D perhaps TRBD1 (5 bases). The V end was cut by 7 bases, the J end by 7 bases, with 13 bases between. The CDR3 consists of 12 residues. CDR3 coding DNA: TGTGCCAGCACCCCGTGGGGCGGTGAAGCTTTCTTT. It is translated as CASTPWGGEAFF.

The chain links TRBV18 to TRBJ2-7; 7 bases are a match to TRBD1. CDR3 length equals 15 residues. CDR1 is KGHSH, CDR2 LQKENI, per germline. With V trimmed by 3 bases and J by 4 bases, 9 bases remained unmatched. Here the CDR3 DNA reads TGTGCCAGCTCACCCTCCCCCACAGGGGATTACGAGCAGTACTTC. Encoded protein: CASSPSPTGDYEQYF.

The rearrangement joins TRBV30 to TRBJ2-5; 7 nucleotides align to TRBD1. Germline values: CDR1 GTSNPN, CDR2 SVGIG (reference sequence). This CDR3 is 13 amino acids long. Trimming cost V 3 bases and J 5 bases; bases outside gene matches: 6. In nucleotides, the CDR3 is TGTGCCTGGAGGGGACAGCCGGGGGAGACCCAGTACTTC. Protein product: CAWRGQPGETQYF.

This clone showed up just once. The V gene is TRBV7-6, the J gene TRBJ2-5; TRBD1 is a possible D gene (6 bases). The CDR3 is made up of 14 amino acids. V lost 5 bases, J lost 0 bases, and 10 bases lay in between. Germline lookup yields CDR1 SGHVS and CDR2 FNYEAQ. CDR3 DNA: TGTGCCAGCAGCCGAGGGACACACCAAGAGACCCAGTACTTC. The encoded protein is CASSRGTHQETQYF.

The gene calls are TRBV5-4 and TRBJ1-1; weak D call: TRBD1 (6 bases). The CDR3 length is 16 residues. V was cut by 2 bases and J by 0 bases, with 14 bases left in between. CDR1 is SGHNT and CDR2 is YYREEE in the germline V gene (reference sequence). The CDR3 loop reads CASSLGAQGLNTEAFF. The CDR3 DNA sequence: TGTGCCAGCAGCTTAGGTGCACAGGGTCTGAACACTGAAGCTTTCTTT.

This chain joins TRBV10-2 and TRBJ2-3; 10 positions match TRBD2. Germline-derived CDR1 and CDR2 are WSHSY and SAAADI. The CDR3 is made up of 15 amino acids. J gave up 3 bases and V 2 bases, and 2 bases lay outside the gene matches. The CDR3 nucleotides read TGCGCCAGCAGTGAGAGCGGGGGGGGGACAGATACGCAGTATTTT. This encodes CASSESGGGTDTQYF.

V usage is TRBV29-1 and J usage is TRBJ2-3, with D unclear. Trimming cost V 6 bases and J 0 bases, with 7 bases left between them. This CDR3 has 12 residues. Germline CDR1 reads SQVTM; CDR2 reads ANQGSEA. Here the CDR3 DNA reads TGCAGCGTGTCCTATAGCACAGATACGCAGTATTTT. It codes for CSVSYSTDTQYF.

The rearrangement joins TRBV14 to TRBJ2-5; 14 bases fit TRBD2. Germline CDR1 SGHDN, CDR2 FVKESK. Unmatched junction bases numbered 10, after V lost 5 bases and J lost 2 bases. This CDR3 is 18 amino acids long. This CDR3 is CASSSRTSGGRFQETQYF. For the CDR3, the DNA is TGTGCCAGCAGCTCCCGGACTAGCGGGGGGCGGTTTCAAGAGACCCAGTACTTC.

The chain joins TRBV7-2 to TRBJ2-5, with a tentative D call TRBD1 (5 bases). V lost 5 bases and J 1 base, leaving 8 bases between the germline ends. The CDR3 spans 13 residues. Germline assignment: CDR1 SGHTA and CDR2 FQGNSA. The CDR3 loop reads CASSRQTQETQYF. The DNA for the CDR3 is TGTGCCAGCAGCCGACAGACCCAAGAGACCCAGTACTTC.

The rearrangement uses TRBV5-6 and TRBJ1-5, with 9 bases aligning to TRBD1. V dropped 4 bases and J dropped 5; count of bases not matched to a gene: 10. Germline V lookup: CDR1 SGHDT, CDR2 YYEEEE. This CDR3 region has 16 residues. The CDR3 DNA reads as TGTGCCAGCAGCCCGAGCGTGGGGGACAGGGATCAGCCCCAGCATTTT. Residues: CASSPSVGDRDQPQHF.

J is TRBJ2-3 and V is TRBV7-9; D possibly corresponds to TRBD2 (5 bases). V lost 4 bases, J lost 1 base, and 12 bases lay in between. The CDR3 consists of 15 residues. Per the germline V gene, CDR1 is SEHNR and CDR2 is FQNEAQ (reference sequence). CDR3 protein: CASSSPGYRTDTQYF. The DNA for the CDR3 is TGTGCCAGCAGCTCTCCGGGGTACCGCACAGATACGCAGTATTTT.

V gene TRBV4-1 combines with J gene TRBJ1-4, with 9 bases aligning to TRBD1. V was pared by 3 bases and J by 0 bases, with 2 bases of the junction left unmatched. CDR3 length: 16 residues. Germline-derived CDR1 and CDR2 are MGHRA and YSYEKL. The DNA of the CDR3 is TGCGCCAGCAGCCATCGGACAGGGGCAACTAATGAAAAACTGTTTTTT. It codes for CASSHRTGATNEKLFF.

The chain employs TRBV6-2 or TRBV6-3 and TRBJ1-6; 10 bases match TRBD1. The germline gives CDR1 MNHEY, CDR2 SVGEGT. J gave up 7 bases and V 2 bases, and 5 bases lay outside the gene matches. There are 16 residues in the CDR3. CDR3 DNA sequence: TGTGCCAGCAGTTACAGCTTGGACAGGGGGAATTCACCCCTCCACTTT. It yields the protein CASSYSLDRGNSPLHF.

In this sample, this clone turned up a few times. The chain employs TRBV10-2 and TRBJ1-2, with D possibly matching TRBD1 (6 bases). Germline lookup yields CDR1 WSHSY and CDR2 SAAADI. CDR3 length equals 13 residues. Between the trimmed V and J ends, which lost 5 bases and 6 bases, there was a span of 13 bases. The CDR3 DNA reads TGCGCCAGCAGTACCTCAGGGGCGGATGGCTACACCTTC. Its protein is CASSTSGADGYTF.

In its sample, this clone was seen a few times. The chain is built from TRBV25-1 and TRBJ2-2; possible D gene TRBD1, 6 bases. V was pared by 6 bases and J by 0 bases, with 14 bases between. The CDR3 runs to 16 residues. Germline-derived CDR1 and CDR2 are MGHDK and SYGVNS. The CDR3 sequence is CASSNPGTSNTGELFF. The DNA of the CDR3 is TGTGCCAGCAGCAACCCCGGGACATCGAACACCGGGGAGCTGTTTTTT.

The table lists this clone with a count of one. The V call is TRBV6-2 or TRBV6-3, the J call TRBJ2-1, with D uncertain. In germline, CDR1 is MNHEY, CDR2 SVGEGT. The V end lost 0 bases, the J end lost 5 bases, and 8 bases lay between the germline ends. This CDR3 has 14 residues. In DNA form, the CDR3 reads TGTGCCAGCAGTTACTCGGTACTGAACAATGAGCAGTTCTTC. Its translation: CASSYSVLNNEQFF.

V usage is TRBV27 and J usage is TRBJ2-6; D perhaps matches TRBD1 (5 bases). Trimming stripped 4 bases from V and 0 bases from J, with 13 bases between. The CDR3 runs to 17 residues. CDR1 and CDR2 (germline): MNHEY, SMNVEV (reference sequence). CDR3 in amino acids: CASSSRWGRSGANVLTF. In nucleotides, the CDR3 is TGTGCCAGCAGTTCCCGGTGGGGCCGCTCTGGGGCCAACGTCCTGACTTTC.

V gene TRBV11-2 combines with J gene TRBJ1-3, with 9 bases fitting TRBD1. Germline CDR1 and CDR2: SGHAT and FQNNGV. V lost 0 bases to trimming and J lost 5 bases; unmatched junction nucleotides: 11. The CDR3 length is 18 residues. The CDR3 coding sequence is TGTGCCAGCAGCTTAGATCGGCCTGGGACAGGGAGTAGAAACACCATATATTTT. Its protein product is CASSLDRPGTGSRNTIYF.

This clone was seen more than once but under ten times. The V call is TRBV2, the J call TRBJ2-7; 7 bases align to TRBD1. Per the germline V gene, CDR1 is SNHLY and CDR2 is FYNNEI. V lost 4 bases to trimming and J lost 3 bases; unmatched junction nucleotides: 6. The CDR3 covers 14 residues. CDR3: CASSGGQQFYEQYF. The DNA of the CDR3 is TGTGCCAGCAGTGGGGGACAGCAGTTCTACGAGCAGTACTTC. Variable domain in full (rest from reference TRBV2 and TRBJ2-7): EPEVTQTPSHQVTQMGQEVILRCVPISNHLYFYWYRQILGQKVEFLVSFYNNEISEKSEIFDDQFSVERPDGSNFTLKIRSTKLEDSAMYFCASSGGQQFYEQYFGPGTRLTVT.

This clone was detected once. CDR3 in amino acids: CASSLQGARNEKLFF. The CDR3 DNA follows: TGTGCCAGCTCGCTTCAGGGGGCGCGGAATGAAAAACTGTTTTTT. The V gene is TRBV18, the J gene TRBJ1-4, with 8 bases aligning to TRBD1. Germline values: CDR1 KGHSH, CDR2 LQKENI. J was trimmed by 5 bases and V by 6 bases; bases with no gene match: 8. The CDR3 spans 15 residues.